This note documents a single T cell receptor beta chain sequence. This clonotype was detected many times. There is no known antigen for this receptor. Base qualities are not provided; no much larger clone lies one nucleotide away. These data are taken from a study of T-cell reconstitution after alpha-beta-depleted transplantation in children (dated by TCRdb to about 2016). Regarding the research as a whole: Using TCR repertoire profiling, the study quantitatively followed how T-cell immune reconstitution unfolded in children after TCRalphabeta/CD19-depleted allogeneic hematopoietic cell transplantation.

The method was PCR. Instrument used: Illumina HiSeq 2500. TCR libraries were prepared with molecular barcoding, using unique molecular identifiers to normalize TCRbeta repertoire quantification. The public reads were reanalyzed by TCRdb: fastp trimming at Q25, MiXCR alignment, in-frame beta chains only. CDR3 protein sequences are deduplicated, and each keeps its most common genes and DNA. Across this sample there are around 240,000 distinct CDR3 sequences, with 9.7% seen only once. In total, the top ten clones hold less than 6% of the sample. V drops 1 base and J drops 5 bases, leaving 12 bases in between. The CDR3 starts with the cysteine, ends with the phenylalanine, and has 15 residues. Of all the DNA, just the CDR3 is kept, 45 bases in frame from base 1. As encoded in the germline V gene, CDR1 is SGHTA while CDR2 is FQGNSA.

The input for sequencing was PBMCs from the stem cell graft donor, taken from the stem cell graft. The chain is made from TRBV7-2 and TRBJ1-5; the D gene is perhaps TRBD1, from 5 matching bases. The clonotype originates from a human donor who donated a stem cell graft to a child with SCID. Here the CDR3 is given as CASSLETETYQPQHF. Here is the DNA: TGTGCCAGCAGCTTAGAGACAGAGACTTATCAGCCCCAGCATTTT.